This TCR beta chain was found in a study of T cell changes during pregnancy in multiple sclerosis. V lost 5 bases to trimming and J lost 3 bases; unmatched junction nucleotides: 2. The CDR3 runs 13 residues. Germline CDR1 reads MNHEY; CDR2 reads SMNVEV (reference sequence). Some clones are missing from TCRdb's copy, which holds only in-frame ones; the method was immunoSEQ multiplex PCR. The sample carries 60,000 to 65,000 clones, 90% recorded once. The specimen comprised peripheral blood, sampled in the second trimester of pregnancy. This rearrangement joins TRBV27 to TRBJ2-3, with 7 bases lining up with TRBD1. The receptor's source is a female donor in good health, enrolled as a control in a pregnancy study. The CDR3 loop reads CASSKTGTDTQYF. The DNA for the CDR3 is TGTGCCAGCAGTAAGACAGGGACAGATACGCAGTATTTT.